Sequencing of this T cell receptor beta chain was carried out in a study of cytomegalovirus exposure and HLA in healthy donors. Study at large: Previous work identified roughly 120 million unique TCR beta sequences from some 170 million T cells.

Study-wide results and limits: In a later analysis, TCR beta V- and J-gene trimming was associated with a missense DCLRE1C variant.

It was with 60 Vbeta and 13 Jbeta primers that the PCR ran. Sequenced by immunoSEQ multiplex PCR; TCRdb stores in-frame clones only, minus some. Here the sample spans under 200,000 clones, 70% to 90% being singletons. A word on this clone: The antigen is not known.

The sequence was obtained from a woman aged 18-30 years in good health and CMV-seronegative. Source material: PBMCs.

CDR3 amino acids: CASSNPQGSAYEQYF. CDR3 DNA sequence: TGTGCCAGCAGTAACCCACAGGGGTCGGCCTACGAGCAGTACTTC. V gene TRBV28 combines with J gene TRBJ2-7, with TRBD1 identical over 7 bases. Germline CDR1 MDHEN, CDR2 SYDVKM. J was trimmed by 2 bases and V by 5 bases; bases with no gene match: 9. The CDR3 consists of 15 residues.